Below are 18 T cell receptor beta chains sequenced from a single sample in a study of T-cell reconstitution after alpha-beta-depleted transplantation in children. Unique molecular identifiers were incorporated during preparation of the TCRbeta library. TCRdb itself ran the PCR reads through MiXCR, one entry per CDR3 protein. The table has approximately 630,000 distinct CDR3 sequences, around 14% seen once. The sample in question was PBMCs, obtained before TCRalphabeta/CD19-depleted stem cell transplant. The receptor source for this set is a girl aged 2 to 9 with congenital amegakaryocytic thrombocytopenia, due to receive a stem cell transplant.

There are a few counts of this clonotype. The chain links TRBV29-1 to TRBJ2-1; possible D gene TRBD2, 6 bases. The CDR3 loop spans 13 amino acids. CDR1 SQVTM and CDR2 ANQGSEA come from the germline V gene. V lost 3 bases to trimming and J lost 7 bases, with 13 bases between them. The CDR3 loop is CSVDGAGSNEQFF. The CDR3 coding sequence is TGCAGCGTTGACGGAGCGGGTAGTAATGAGCAGTTCTTC.

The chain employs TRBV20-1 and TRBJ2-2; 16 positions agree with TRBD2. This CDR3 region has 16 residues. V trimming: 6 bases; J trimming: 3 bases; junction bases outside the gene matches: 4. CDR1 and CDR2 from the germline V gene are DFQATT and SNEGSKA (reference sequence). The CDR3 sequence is CSAGTSGRAHTGELFF. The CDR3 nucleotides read TGCAGTGCCGGGACTAGCGGGAGGGCACACACCGGGGAGCTGTTTTTT.

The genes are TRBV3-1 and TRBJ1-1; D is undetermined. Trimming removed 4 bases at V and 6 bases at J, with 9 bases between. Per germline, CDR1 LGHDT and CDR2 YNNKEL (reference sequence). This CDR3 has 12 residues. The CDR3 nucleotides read TGTGCCAGCAGCCCGAGAAATGCTGAAGCTTTCTTT. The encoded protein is CASSPRNAEAFF.

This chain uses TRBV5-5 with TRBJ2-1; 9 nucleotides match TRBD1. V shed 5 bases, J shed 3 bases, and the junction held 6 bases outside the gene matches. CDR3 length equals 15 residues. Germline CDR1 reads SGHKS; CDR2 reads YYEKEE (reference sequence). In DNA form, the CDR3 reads TGTGCCAGCAGTTTTACAGGGGGCGGCTACAATGAGCAGTTCTTC. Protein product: CASSFTGGGYNEQFF.

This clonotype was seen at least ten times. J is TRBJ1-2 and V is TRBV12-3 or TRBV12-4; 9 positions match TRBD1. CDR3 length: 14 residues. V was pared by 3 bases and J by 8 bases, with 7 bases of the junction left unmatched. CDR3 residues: CASSFQGQGDGYTF. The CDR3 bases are TGTGCCAGCAGTTTTCAGGGACAGGGAGACGGCTACACCTTC.

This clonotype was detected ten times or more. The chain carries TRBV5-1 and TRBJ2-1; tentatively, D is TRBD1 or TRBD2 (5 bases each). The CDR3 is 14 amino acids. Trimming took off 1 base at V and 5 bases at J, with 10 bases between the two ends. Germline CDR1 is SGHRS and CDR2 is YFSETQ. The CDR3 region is CASSLTGTHNEQFF. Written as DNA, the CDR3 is TGCGCCAGCAGCTTGACCGGGACCCACAATGAGCAGTTCTTC.

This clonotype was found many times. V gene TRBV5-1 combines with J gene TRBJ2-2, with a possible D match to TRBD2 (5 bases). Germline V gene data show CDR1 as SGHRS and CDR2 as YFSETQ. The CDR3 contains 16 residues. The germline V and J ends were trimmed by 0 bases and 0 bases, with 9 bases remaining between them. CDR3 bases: TGCGCCAGCAGCTTGGAGGTTAGCGCGAACACCGGGGAGCTGTTTTTT. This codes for CASSLEVSANTGELFF.

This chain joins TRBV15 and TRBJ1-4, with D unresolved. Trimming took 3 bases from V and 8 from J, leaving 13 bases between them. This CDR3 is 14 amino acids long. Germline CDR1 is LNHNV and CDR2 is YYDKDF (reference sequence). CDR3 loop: CATSSTGSGEKLFF. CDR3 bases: TGTGCCACCAGCAGTACCGGGTCCGGGGAAAAACTGTTTTTT.

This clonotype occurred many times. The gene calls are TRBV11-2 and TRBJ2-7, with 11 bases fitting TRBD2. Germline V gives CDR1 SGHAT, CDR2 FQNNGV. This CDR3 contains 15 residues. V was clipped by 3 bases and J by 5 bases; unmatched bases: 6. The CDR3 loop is CASSLMISGRDEQYF. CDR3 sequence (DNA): TGTGCCAGCAGCTTGATGATTAGCGGGAGGGACGAGCAGTACTTC.

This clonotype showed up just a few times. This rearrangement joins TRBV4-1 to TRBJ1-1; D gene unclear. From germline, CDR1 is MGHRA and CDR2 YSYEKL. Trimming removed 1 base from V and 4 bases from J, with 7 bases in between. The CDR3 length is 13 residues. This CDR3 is CASSQVYGTEAFF. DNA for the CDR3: TGCGCCAGCAGCCAAGTGTATGGCACTGAAGCTTTCTTT.

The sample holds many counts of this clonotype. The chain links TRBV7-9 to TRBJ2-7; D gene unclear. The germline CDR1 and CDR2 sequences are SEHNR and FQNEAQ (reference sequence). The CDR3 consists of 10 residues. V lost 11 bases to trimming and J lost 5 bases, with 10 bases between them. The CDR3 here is CAVQQNEQYF. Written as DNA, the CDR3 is TGTGCCGTACAACAGAACGAGCAGTACTTC.

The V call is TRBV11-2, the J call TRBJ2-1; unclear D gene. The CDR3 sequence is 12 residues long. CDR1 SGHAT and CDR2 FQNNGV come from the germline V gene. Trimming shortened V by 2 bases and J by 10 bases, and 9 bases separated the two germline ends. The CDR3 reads CASSLRVSEQFF. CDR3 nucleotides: TGTGCCAGCAGCTTAAGGGTAAGCGAGCAGTTCTTC.

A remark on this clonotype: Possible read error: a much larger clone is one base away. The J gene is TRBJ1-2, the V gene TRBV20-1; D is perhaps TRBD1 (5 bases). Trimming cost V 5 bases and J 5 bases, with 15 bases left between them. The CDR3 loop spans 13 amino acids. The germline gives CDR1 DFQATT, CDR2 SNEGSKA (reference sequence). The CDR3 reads CSAGDGEFYGYTF. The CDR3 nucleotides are TGCAGTGCTGGGGACGGAGAGTTTTATGGCTACACCTTC.

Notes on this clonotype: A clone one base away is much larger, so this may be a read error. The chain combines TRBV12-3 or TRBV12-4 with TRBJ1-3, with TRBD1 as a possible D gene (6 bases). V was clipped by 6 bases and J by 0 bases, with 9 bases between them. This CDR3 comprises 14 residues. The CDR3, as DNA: TGTGCCAGCAGGATGGACAGCTCTGGAAACACCATATATTTT. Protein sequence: CASRMDSSGNTIYF.

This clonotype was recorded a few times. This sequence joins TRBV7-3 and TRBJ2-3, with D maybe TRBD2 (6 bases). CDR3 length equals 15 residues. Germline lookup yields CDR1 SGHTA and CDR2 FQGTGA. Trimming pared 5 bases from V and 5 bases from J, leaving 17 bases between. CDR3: CASSQRSGVGDTQYF. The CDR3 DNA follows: TGTGCCAGCAGCCAGCGCTCGGGAGTGGGAGATACGCAGTATTTT.

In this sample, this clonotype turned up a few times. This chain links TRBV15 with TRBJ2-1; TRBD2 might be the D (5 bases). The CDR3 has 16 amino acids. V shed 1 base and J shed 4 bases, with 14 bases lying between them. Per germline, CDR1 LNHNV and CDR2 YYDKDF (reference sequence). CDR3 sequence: CATSRAIEGGYNEQFF. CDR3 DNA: TGTGCCACCAGCAGAGCAATTGAGGGCGGTTACAATGAGCAGTTCTTC.

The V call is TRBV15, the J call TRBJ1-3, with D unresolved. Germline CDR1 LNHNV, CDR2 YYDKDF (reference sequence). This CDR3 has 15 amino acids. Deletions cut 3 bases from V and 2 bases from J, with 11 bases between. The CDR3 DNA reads TGTGCCACCAGCAGTGACCTAACCGCTGGAAACACCATATATTTT. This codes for CATSSDLTAGNTIYF.

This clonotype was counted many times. The CDR3 region is CASSPRQTTDTQYF. In DNA, the CDR3 is TGTGCCAGCAGCCCCAGACAGACCACAGATACGCAGTATTTT. This rearrangement joins TRBV12-3 or TRBV12-4 to TRBJ2-3; possible D gene TRBD1, 5 bases. CDR3 length: 14 residues. Trimming cost V 6 bases and J 2 bases, with 12 bases left between them.